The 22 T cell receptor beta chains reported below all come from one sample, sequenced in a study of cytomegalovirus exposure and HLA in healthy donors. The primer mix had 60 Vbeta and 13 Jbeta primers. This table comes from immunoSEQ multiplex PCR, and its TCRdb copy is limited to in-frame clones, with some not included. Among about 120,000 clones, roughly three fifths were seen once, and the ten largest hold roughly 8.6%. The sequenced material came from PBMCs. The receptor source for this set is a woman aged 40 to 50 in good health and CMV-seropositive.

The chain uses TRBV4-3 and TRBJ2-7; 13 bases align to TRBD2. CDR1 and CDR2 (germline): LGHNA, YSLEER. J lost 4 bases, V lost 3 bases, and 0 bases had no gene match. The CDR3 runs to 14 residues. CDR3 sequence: CASSQGLAGYEQYF. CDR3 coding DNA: TGCGCCAGCAGCCAGGGACTAGCGGGGTACGAGCAGTACTTC.

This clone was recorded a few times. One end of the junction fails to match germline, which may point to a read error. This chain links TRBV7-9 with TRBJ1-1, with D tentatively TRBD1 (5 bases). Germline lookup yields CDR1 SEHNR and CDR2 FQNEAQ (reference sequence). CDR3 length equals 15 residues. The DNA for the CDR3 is TGTTCCAGCAGCTTAGGCCGGGGGATGAACACTGAAGCTTTCTTT. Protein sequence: CSSSLGRGMNTEAFF.

CDR3 in amino acids: CASSFLDRGRALFF. CDR3 bases: TGTGCCAGCAGTTTCCTTGACAGGGGGCGCGCACTGTTTTTT. The V call is TRBV28, the J call TRBJ1-4; TRBD1 matches 10 bases. Germline-derived CDR1 and CDR2 are MDHEN and SYDVKM. The CDR3 length is 14 residues. V gave up 3 bases and J gave up 13 bases; unmatched junction bases: 8.

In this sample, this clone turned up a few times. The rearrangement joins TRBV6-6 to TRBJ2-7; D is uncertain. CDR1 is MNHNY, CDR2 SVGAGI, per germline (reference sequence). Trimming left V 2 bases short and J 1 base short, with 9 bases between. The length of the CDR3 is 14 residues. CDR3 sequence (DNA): TGTGCCAGCAGTTACGGCGGCAGATCCTACGAGCAGTACTTC. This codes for CASSYGGRSYEQYF.

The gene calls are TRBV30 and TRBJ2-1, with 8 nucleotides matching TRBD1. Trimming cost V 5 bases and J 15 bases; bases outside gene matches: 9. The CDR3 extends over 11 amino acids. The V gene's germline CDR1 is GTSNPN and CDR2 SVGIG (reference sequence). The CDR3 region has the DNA TGTGCCTGGGTGAACAGGGGGTGGTGGTTCTTC. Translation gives CAWVNRGWWFF.

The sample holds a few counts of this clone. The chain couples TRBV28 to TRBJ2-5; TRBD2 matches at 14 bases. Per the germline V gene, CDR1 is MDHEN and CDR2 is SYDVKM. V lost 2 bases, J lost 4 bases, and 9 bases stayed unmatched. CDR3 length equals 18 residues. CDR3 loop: CASSLEVKTSGRGETQYF. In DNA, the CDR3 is TGTGCCAGCAGTTTAGAGGTTAAGACTAGCGGGAGGGGAGAGACCCAGTACTTC.

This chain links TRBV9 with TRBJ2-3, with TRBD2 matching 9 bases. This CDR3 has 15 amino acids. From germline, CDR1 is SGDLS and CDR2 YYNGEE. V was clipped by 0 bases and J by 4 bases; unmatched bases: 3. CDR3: CASSVVSGSPDTQYF. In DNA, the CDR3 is TGTGCCAGCAGCGTAGTTAGCGGGAGTCCAGATACGCAGTATTTT. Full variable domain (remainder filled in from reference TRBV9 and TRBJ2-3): DSGVTQTPKHLITATGQRVTLRCSPRSGDLSVYWYQQSLDQGLQFLIQYYNGEERAKGNILERFSAQQFPDLHSELNLSSLELGDSALYFCASSVVSGSPDTQYFGPGTRLTVL.

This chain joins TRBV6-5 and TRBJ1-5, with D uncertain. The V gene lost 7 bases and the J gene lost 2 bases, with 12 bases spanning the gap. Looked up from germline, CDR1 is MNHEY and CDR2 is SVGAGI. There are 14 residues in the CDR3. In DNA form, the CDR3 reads TGTGCCAGCAAGACCGGGAGGGGCAATCAGCCCCAGCATTTT. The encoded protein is CASKTGRGNQPQHF.

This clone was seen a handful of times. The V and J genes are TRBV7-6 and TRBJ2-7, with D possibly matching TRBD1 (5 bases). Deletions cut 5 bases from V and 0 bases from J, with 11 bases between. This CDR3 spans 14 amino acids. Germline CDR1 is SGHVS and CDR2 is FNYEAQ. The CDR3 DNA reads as TGTGCCAGCAGCCCCAGGGTTAGCTCCTACGAGCAGTACTTC. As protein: CASSPRVSSYEQYF.

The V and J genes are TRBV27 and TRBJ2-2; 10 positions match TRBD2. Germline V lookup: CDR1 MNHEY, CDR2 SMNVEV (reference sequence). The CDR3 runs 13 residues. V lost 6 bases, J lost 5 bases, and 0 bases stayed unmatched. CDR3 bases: TGTGCCAGCAGACTAGCGGGGACCGGGGAGCTGTTTTTT. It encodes CASRLAGTGELFF.

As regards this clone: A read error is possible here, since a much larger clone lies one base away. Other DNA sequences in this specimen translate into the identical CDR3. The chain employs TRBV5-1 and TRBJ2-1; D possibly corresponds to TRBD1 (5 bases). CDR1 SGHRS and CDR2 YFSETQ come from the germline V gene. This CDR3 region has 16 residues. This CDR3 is CASSLYSDLGDNEQFF. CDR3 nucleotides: TGCGCTAGCAGCCTTTACAGTGACTTAGGGGACAATGAGCAGTTCTTC.

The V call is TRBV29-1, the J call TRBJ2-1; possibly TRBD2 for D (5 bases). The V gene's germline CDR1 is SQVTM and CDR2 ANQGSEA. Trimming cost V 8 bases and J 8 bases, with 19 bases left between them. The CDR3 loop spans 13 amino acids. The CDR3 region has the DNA TGCAGCTCCCGAGGGTTACTCGACGATGAGCAGTTCTTC. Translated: CSSRGLLDDEQFF.

The CDR3 DNA reads as TGCAGCCCCCTACGAGAGGGTAGCACAGATACGCAGTATTTT. Amino acids: CSPLREGSTDTQYF. V usage is TRBV29-1 and J usage is TRBJ2-3; D is possibly TRBD2 (5 bases). Germline assignment: CDR1 SQVTM and CDR2 ANQGSEA. V was trimmed by 8 bases and J by 0 bases, leaving 15 bases between them. The CDR3 spans 14 residues.

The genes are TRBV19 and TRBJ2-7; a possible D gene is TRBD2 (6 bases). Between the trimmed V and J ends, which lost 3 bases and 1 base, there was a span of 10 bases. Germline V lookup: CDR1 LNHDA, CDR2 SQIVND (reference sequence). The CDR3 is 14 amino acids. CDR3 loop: CASSISGRSYEQYF. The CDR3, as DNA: TGTGCCAGTAGTATTAGCGGAAGGTCCTACGAGCAGTACTTC.

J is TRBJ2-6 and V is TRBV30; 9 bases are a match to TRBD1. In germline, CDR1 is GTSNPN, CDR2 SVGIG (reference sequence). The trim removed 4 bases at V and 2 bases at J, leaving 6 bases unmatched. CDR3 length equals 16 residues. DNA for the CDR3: TGTGCCTGGAATCGGGACAGGGTCCCTGGGGCCAACGTCCTGACTTTC. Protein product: CAWNRDRVPGANVLTF.

CDR3 protein: CASSEAPGDGTGELFF. CDR3 bases: TGTGCCAGCAGTGAAGCGCCGGGGGACGGCACCGGGGAGCTGTTTTTT. The gene calls are TRBV6-1 and TRBJ2-2; tentative D call: TRBD2 (6 bases). V was shortened by 0 bases and J by 4 bases, with 12 bases between the two germline ends. CDR3 length: 16 residues. The V gene's germline CDR1 is MNHNS and CDR2 SASEGT.

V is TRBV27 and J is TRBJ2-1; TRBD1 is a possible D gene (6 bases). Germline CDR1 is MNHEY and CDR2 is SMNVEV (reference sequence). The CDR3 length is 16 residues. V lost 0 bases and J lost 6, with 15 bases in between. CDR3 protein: CASSLSRVGGSNEQFF. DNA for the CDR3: TGTGCCAGCAGTTTATCAAGGGTAGGGGGTTCCAATGAGCAGTTCTTC.

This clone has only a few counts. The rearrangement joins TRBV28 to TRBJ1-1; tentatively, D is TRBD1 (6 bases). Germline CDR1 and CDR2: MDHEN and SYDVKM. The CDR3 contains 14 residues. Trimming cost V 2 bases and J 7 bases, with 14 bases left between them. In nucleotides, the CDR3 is TGTGCCAGCAGTTTAGCGTCAGGGGCCGTTGAAGCTTTCTTT. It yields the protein CASSLASGAVEAFF.

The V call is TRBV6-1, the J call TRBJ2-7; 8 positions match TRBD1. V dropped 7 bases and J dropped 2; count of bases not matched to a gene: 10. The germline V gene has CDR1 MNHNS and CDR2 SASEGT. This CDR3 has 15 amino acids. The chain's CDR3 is CASTLQGQAAYEQYF. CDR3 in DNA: TGTGCCAGCACCTTACAGGGACAGGCGGCCTACGAGCAGTACTTC.

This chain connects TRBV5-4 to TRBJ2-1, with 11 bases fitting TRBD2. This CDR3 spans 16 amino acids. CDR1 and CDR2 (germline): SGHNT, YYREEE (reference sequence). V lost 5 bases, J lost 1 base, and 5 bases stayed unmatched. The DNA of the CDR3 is TGTGCCAGCAGTTCCGGACTAGCGGGTTCCTACAATGAGCAGTTCTTC. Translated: CASSSGLAGSYNEQFF.

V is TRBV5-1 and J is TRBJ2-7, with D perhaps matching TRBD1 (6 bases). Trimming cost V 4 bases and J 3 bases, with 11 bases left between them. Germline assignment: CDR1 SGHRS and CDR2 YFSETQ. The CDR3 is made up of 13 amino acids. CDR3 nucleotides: TGCGCCAGCAGCCTAAACAGGGACTACGAGCAGTACTTC. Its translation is CASSLNRDYEQYF. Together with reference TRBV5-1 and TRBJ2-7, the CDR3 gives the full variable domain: KAGVTQTPRYLIKTRGQQVTLSCSPISGHRSVSWYQQTPGQGLQFLFEYFSETQRNKGNFPGRFSGRQFSNSRSEMNVSTLELGDSALYLCASSLNRDYEQYFGPGTRLTVT.

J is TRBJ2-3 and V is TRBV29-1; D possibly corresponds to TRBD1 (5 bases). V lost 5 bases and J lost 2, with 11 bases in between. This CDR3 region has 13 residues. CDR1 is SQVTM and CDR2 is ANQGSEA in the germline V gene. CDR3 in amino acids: CSVWGRFTDTQYF. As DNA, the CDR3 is TGCAGCGTTTGGGGCAGATTCACAGATACGCAGTATTTT.